This entry describes one T cell receptor beta chain. Which antigen it targets is not known. No base-level quality is on record; no much larger clone is a single base apart. Sequencing used an Illumina NovaSeq 6000. TCRalpha and TCRbeta cDNA libraries were constructed by 5'RACE with constant-segment primers, with sample barcodes and unique molecular identifiers being introduced. RNA was extracted from every sample with Trizol reagent. The libraries were amplified in two PCR steps, and the second step added a second sample barcode and Illumina TruSeq adapters. The libraries were sequenced on an Illumina NovaSeq using 2 x 150 bp paired-end reads. The authors' analysis ran thus. Demultiplexing of reads and collapsing into UMI-guided consensus sequences were performed with migec v1.2.7. Using mixcr v2.1.11, the UMI consensuses were aligned to TRA and TRB V and J templates and assembled into clonotypes. Expanded or contracted clonotypes were those called significant by both edgeR and NoisET, with noise models trained on biological replicates. edgeR calls used a false discovery rate-adjusted p below 0.01 and a log2 fold-change threshold of 1. As an exploratory analysis of dynamics, max-normalized trajectories of the 1000 most abundant clonotypes were examined with PCA combined with hierarchical clustering. Each responding clone was given a CD4 or CD8 phenotype based on the CD4+ and CD8+ repertoires, which had been sequenced separately. TCRdb ran its own pipeline on the public reads, namely fastp trimming at Q25 and MiXCR clone calling, and kept in-frame beta chains. Entries that share a CDR3 protein sequence are merged under the most common genes and DNA. The V and J calls and clone size come from TCRdb's table, not from the authors' own analysis. Recorded for this sample are more than 400,000 distinct CDR3 sequences; about 20% of them occurred a single time. The ten largest account for more than 9% of the sample.

PBMCs were isolated by Ficoll-Paque density gradient centrifugation. These data originate in a study of T-cell memory formation after mild COVID-19 (dated by TCRdb to about 2021). Regarding the study in general: Most TCR sequence clusters were specific to one of the two donors. In a couple of donors, T-cell clones that expanded and contracted after mild COVID-19 were tracked by sequencing TCRalpha and TCRbeta repertoires over time. Two young, previously healthy adult volunteers made up the cohort, one male and one female. Overall results and qualifications from the work: Whether the second-wave clones peaking on day 37 were SARS-CoV-2 specific was not confirmed. Clones that contracted from day 15 to 85 showed balanced CD4/CD8 phenotypes, whereas a second wave of clones that expanded from day 15 to 37 leaned towards CD4+. Contracting CD4+ clones turned up mainly in the CM and EM memory subsets, whereas EMRA was where CD8+ clones were enriched. Some responding clones were detected in pre-infection memory, suggesting pre-existing cross-reactive memory T cells joined the SARS-CoV-2 response. The study included only a couple of mild cases, and larger cohorts that include severe cases with pre-infection samples were judged to be necessary.

The germline V gene provides CDR1 KGHSH and CDR2 LQKENI. V has 4 bases trimmed and J has 1 base trimmed; junction bases matching no gene number 14. Taken from cysteine to phenylalanine, the CDR3 has 20 residues. The sequence is cut down to CDR3 DNA, 60 bases in frame from base 1. The source of this sequence is an adult woman who had mild COVID-19 (a few samples of this study predate the infection). The sample titles of this study are shuffled in the database, so cell type and time point are left out; the donor was told from shared clones. The V and J segments used are TRBV18 and TRBJ2-6; TRBD1 aligns with 9 central bases. Sequencing input: PBMCs or a T cell subset sorted from them (not recorded which). The sequenced DNA is TGTGCCAGCTCACGGAACAGGGGGCGCGAAGAGGAGTCTGGGGCCAACGTCCTGACTTTC. It is translated as CASSRNRGREEESGANVLTF. With all but the CDR3 taken from the reference TRBV18 and TRBJ2-6 genes, the full variable domain is: NAGVMQNPRHLVRRRGQEARLRCSPMKGHSHVYWYRQLPEEGLKFMVYLQKENIIDESGMPKERFSAEFPKEGPSILRIQQVVRGDSAAYFCASSRNRGREEESGANVLTFGAGSRLTVL.